The 27 T cell receptor beta chains given below trace back to one sample, sequenced in a study of chemoradiotherapy in HPV16-positive cancers. Some clones are missing from TCRdb's copy, which holds only in-frame ones; the method was immunoSEQ multiplex PCR. Among roughly 13,000 clones, roughly 71% were seen once, and the ten largest hold roughly 19%. The biological material was taken from a patient who underwent chemoradiotherapy. The receptors were sampled from a human donor with HPV-associated anogenital cancer.

CDR3 residues: CASSFSPDRVGGYTF. The CDR3 DNA sequence: TGTGCCAGCAGCTTCAGCCCGGACAGGGTAGGGGGCTACACCTTC. The chain links TRBV11-2 to TRBJ1-2, with 8 bases aligning to TRBD1. Germline assignment: CDR1 SGHAT and CDR2 FQNNGV. This CDR3 spans 15 amino acids. V dropped 3 bases and J dropped 8; count of bases not matched to a gene: 11.

The V gene is TRBV7-9, the J gene TRBJ2-1; possibly TRBD1 for D (6 bases). Trimming took 3 bases from V and 6 from J, leaving 15 bases between them. Germline V gene lookup returns CDR1 SEHNR and CDR2 FQNEAQ (reference sequence). The CDR3 contains 15 residues. CDR3 sequence reads: CASSFSRLGANEQFF. CDR3 DNA: TGTGCCAGCAGCTTTTCTAGGCTGGGGGCCAATGAGCAGTTCTTC.

V and J are TRBV18 and TRBJ2-5; D not certain. Germline CDR1 reads KGHSH; CDR2 reads LQKENI. V was clipped by 4 bases and J by 0 bases, with 6 bases between them. CDR3 length: 13 residues. The CDR3 sequence is CASSLTYQETQYF. CDR3 DNA: TGTGCCAGCTCACTTACGTACCAAGAGACCCAGTACTTC.

V gene TRBV5-1 combines with J gene TRBJ2-7, with 12 nucleotides matching TRBD1. Germline CDR1 SGHRS, CDR2 YFSETQ. This CDR3 is built from 14 residues. Germline trimming cut 5 bases from V and 4 bases from J; bases unmatched to any gene: 4. CDR3 nucleotide sequence: TGCGCCAGCAGTAAGGGACAGGGGGCTTACGAGCAGTACTTC. Its translation: CASSKGQGAYEQYF.

The rearrangement links TRBV29-1 to TRBJ1-1; D uncertain. The CDR3 loop spans 12 amino acids. Trimming took 6 bases from V and 1 from J, leaving 9 bases between them. Germline CDR1 and CDR2: SQVTM and ANQGSEA. The CDR3 here is CSVERQNTEAFF. The CDR3 DNA follows: TGCAGCGTGGAAAGACAGAACACTGAAGCTTTCTTT. The variable domain in full, with the rest retrieved from reference TRBV29-1 and TRBJ1-1, is SAVISQKPSRDICQRGTSLTIQCQVDSQVTMMFWYRQQPGQSLTLIATANQGSEATYESGFVIDKFPISRPNLTFSTLTVSNMSPEDSSIYLCSVERQNTEAFFGQGTRLTVV.

The genes are TRBV11-2 and TRBJ2-7, with D perhaps matching TRBD1 (5 bases). Per the germline V gene, CDR1 is SGHAT and CDR2 is FQNNGV. V was trimmed by 0 bases and J by 5 bases, leaving 8 bases between them. There are 13 residues in the CDR3. The CDR3 DNA is TGTGCCAGCAGCTTAGATTGGGGCCACGAGCAGTACTTC. The encoded protein is CASSLDWGHEQYF. Full variable domain (remainder filled in from reference TRBV11-2 and TRBJ2-7): EAGVAQSPRYKIIEKRQSVAFWCNPISGHATLYWYQQILGQGPKLLIQFQNNGVVDDSQLPKDRFSAERLKGVDSTLKIQPAKLEDSAVYLCASSLDWGHEQYFGPGTRLTVT.

This chain uses TRBV27 with TRBJ2-5, with D possibly TRBD1 on 6 matching bases. The germline V and J ends were trimmed by 4 bases and 4 bases, with 13 bases remaining between them. CDR1 and CDR2 from the germline V gene are MNHEY and SMNVEV (reference sequence). The CDR3 spans 14 residues. CDR3 nucleotides: TGTGCCAGCAGTTACTCAGGGGAGAGAGAGACCCAGTACTTC. Its translation: CASSYSGERETQYF.

V usage is TRBV7-2 and J usage is TRBJ2-1; D remains ambiguous. Germline V gene data show CDR1 as SGHTA and CDR2 as FQGNSA. Trimming took 3 bases from V and 5 from J, leaving 11 bases between them. The CDR3 loop spans 14 amino acids. In DNA form, the CDR3 reads TGTGCCAGCAGCTTGGGTCCTCCTAACAATGAGCAGTTCTTC. As protein: CASSLGPPNNEQFF.

This clone came up a few times. The J gene is TRBJ2-7, the V gene TRBV28; D unclear. V gave up 6 bases and J gave up 2 bases, with 11 bases separating them. CDR3 length: 13 amino acids. The V gene's germline CDR1 is MDHEN and CDR2 SYDVKM. The CDR3 protein is CASSTRNPYEQYF. As DNA, the CDR3 is TGTGCCAGCAGCACCAGAAACCCCTACGAGCAGTACTTC. The variable domain in full, completed from reference TRBV28 and TRBJ2-7, reads DVKVTQSSRYLVKRTGEKVFLECVQDMDHENMFWYRQDPGLGLRLIYFSYDVKMKEKGDIPEGYSVSREKKERFSLILESASTNQTSMYLCASSTRNPYEQYFGPGTRLTVT.

V usage is TRBV7-9 and J usage is TRBJ1-3; D gene unclear. The CDR3 covers 12 residues. Trimming left V 3 bases short and J 4 bases short, with 4 bases between. Germline CDR1 is SEHNR and CDR2 is FQNEAQ (reference sequence). The chain's CDR3 is CASSFLGNTIYF. The CDR3 coding sequence is TGTGCCAGCAGCTTCTTAGGAAACACCATATATTTT.

The V call is TRBV5-1, the J call TRBJ2-1; D is uncertain. Germline lookup yields CDR1 SGHRS and CDR2 YFSETQ. V was clipped by 0 bases and J by 8 bases, with 15 bases between them. This CDR3 comprises 15 residues. The DNA of the CDR3 is TGCGCCAGCAGCTTGGCTCCCTCCCTCAAGGATGAGCAGTTCTTC. Translation: CASSLAPSLKDEQFF.

The chain uses TRBV9 and TRBJ1-6; D is undetermined. With 0 bases removed from V and 5 bases from J, the gap between germline ends came to 6 bases. The CDR3 consists of 14 residues. CDR1 and CDR2 (germline): SGDLS, YYNGEE. CDR3 sequence (DNA): TGTGCCAGCAGCGTAGTCGGGAATAATTCACCCCTCCACTTT. Protein sequence: CASSVVGNNSPLHF.

Here the CDR3 DNA reads TGTGCCAGCACCTCCGTGGCGGGCGTGGGCAATCAGCCCCAGCATTTT. It is translated as CASTSVAGVGNQPQHF. The chain recombines TRBV28 with TRBJ1-5; no reliable D call. Trimming took off 7 bases at V and 2 bases at J, with 18 bases between the two ends. The CDR3 is 16 residues long. The germline V gene has CDR1 MDHEN and CDR2 SYDVKM.

About this clone itself: This CDR3 is also generated by other DNA sequences in the sample. The rearrangement links TRBV5-1 to TRBJ1-5; no clear D. Per germline, CDR1 SGHRS and CDR2 YFSETQ. Trimming cost V 0 bases and J 2 bases, with 6 bases left between them. CDR3 length: 14 amino acids. CDR3 region: CASSLDGGNQPQHF. In nucleotides, the CDR3 is TGCGCCAGCAGCTTGGATGGAGGCAATCAGCCCCAGCATTTT.

J is TRBJ1-1 and V is TRBV7-2; D unclear. V was clipped by 4 bases and J by 5 bases, with 14 bases between them. This CDR3 spans 14 amino acids. Germline loops: CDR1 SGHTA, CDR2 FQGNSA. The CDR3 bases are TGTGCCAGCAGCTCCCAGGTGGGGAGGACTGAAGCTTTCTTT. Protein: CASSSQVGRTEAFF.

The rearrangement joins TRBV18 to TRBJ2-7, with 11 positions matching TRBD2. V gave up 1 base and J gave up 6 bases; unmatched junction bases: 8. The germline V gene has CDR1 KGHSH and CDR2 LQKENI. This CDR3 spans 16 amino acids. Written as DNA, the CDR3 is TGTGCCAGCTCACCACGCGTTAGCGGGGGGGCCAGCGAGCAGTACTTC. This translates into CASSPRVSGGASEQYF.

This clone was detected a few times. The chain uses TRBV6-4 and TRBJ2-2; TRBD2 might be the D (6 bases). The CDR3 runs 13 residues. Germline lookup yields CDR1 MRHNA and CDR2 SNTAGT. V was clipped by 2 bases and J by 5 bases, with 6 bases between them. CDR3 in DNA: TGTGCCAGCAGTGACGGAGGGACCGGGGAGCTGTTTTTT. Protein product: CASSDGGTGELFF.

The V and J genes are TRBV4-1 and TRBJ1-3; the D gene is possibly TRBD1 (6 bases). Looked up from germline, CDR1 is MGHRA and CDR2 is YSYEKL. The V end lost 0 bases, the J end lost 0 bases, and 12 bases lay between the germline ends. This CDR3 contains 17 residues. CDR3 in DNA: TGCGCCAGCAGCCAAGAGGTTAGAGGGGGCTCTGGAAACACCATATATTTT. Translated: CASSQEVRGGSGNTIYF.

The chain uses TRBV2 and TRBJ2-1; no reliable D call. This CDR3 is 14 amino acids long. Germline loops: CDR1 SNHLY, CDR2 FYNNEI. The V and J ends lost 7 bases and 13 bases respectively, with 23 bases between them. In nucleotides, the CDR3 is TGTGCCAGCACTTCCCCCCGACACCCCGGTGCTCAGTTCTTC. This codes for CASTSPRHPGAQFF.

The chain links TRBV30 to TRBJ2-1; D not resolved. The CDR3 contains 15 residues. The V gene lost 0 bases and the J gene lost 1 base, with 10 bases spanning the gap. Germline loops: CDR1 GTSNPN, CDR2 SVGIG (reference sequence). The CDR3 nucleotides read TGTGCCTGGAGTGTTATGCCAGTTTCCTACAATGAGCAGTTCTTC. This sequence encodes CAWSVMPVSYNEQFF.

The chain is built from TRBV7-9 and TRBJ2-6; D unclear. Trimming cost V 4 bases and J 1 base, with 8 bases left between them. The CDR3 spans 15 residues. Germline values: CDR1 SEHNR, CDR2 FQNEAQ (reference sequence). CDR3 in amino acids: CASSYHGSGANVLTF. CDR3 nucleotide sequence: TGTGCCAGCAGCTATCATGGATCTGGGGCCAACGTCCTGACTTTC.

This chain links TRBV5-1 with TRBJ2-7; no reliable D call. The CDR3 sequence is 14 residues long. CDR1 is SGHRS, CDR2 YFSETQ, per germline. Trimming removed 1 base at V and 0 bases at J, with 8 bases between. The CDR3 protein is CASSLKVSSYEQYF. As DNA, the CDR3 is TGCGCCAGCAGCTTGAAGGTTAGCTCCTACGAGCAGTACTTC. Filled out from reference TRBV5-1 and TRBJ2-7, the complete variable domain reads KAGVTQTPRYLIKTRGQQVTLSCSPISGHRSVSWYQQTPGQGLQFLFEYFSETQRNKGNFPGRFSGRQFSNSRSEMNVSTLELGDSALYLCASSLKVSSYEQYFGPGTRLTVT.

V usage is TRBV5-1 and J usage is TRBJ2-6; D ambiguous. The germline gives CDR1 SGHRS, CDR2 YFSETQ. The V gene lost 0 bases and the J gene lost 2 bases, with 9 bases spanning the gap. The CDR3 has 16 residues. CDR3 amino acids: CASSLAAYTGANVLTF. Here the CDR3 DNA reads TGCGCCAGCAGCTTGGCAGCCTATACTGGGGCCAACGTCCTGACTTTC. Full variable domain (rest looked up from reference TRBV5-1 and TRBJ2-6): KAGVTQTPRYLIKTRGQQVTLSCSPISGHRSVSWYQQTPGQGLQFLFEYFSETQRNKGNFPGRFSGRQFSNSRSEMNVSTLELGDSALYLCASSLAAYTGANVLTFGAGSRLTVL.

The chain joins TRBV12-5 to TRBJ2-5; 8 nucleotides align to TRBD2. This CDR3 is built from 13 residues. V was pared by 9 bases and J by 4 bases, with 7 bases of the junction left unmatched. Per the germline V gene, CDR1 is LGHNT and CDR2 is FRNRAP. Here the CDR3 DNA reads TGTGCTAGCAGCGGGGGTACGGGAGAGACCCAGTACTTC. Translated, it gives CASSGGTGETQYF.

V gene TRBV30 combines with J gene TRBJ2-3; 13 bases are a match to TRBD2. Per germline, CDR1 GTSNPN and CDR2 SVGIG (reference sequence). The CDR3 sequence is 15 residues long. Unmatched junction bases numbered 7, after V lost 2 bases and J lost 8 bases. Here the CDR3 reads CAWSSTSGGAGTQYF. DNA of the CDR3: TGTGCCTGGAGTTCTACTAGCGGGGGGGCGGGTACGCAGTATTTT. The whole variable domain, filled in from reference TRBV30 and TRBJ2-3, reads SQTIHQWPATLVQPVGSPLSLECTVEGTSNPNLYWYRQAAGRGLQLLFYSVGIGQISSEVPQNLSASRPQDRQFILSSKKLLLSDSGFYLCAWSSTSGGAGTQYFGPGTRLTVL.

This clone was counted only a few times. The V gene is TRBV5-1, the J gene TRBJ2-1, with D perhaps matching TRBD1 or TRBD2 (6 bases each). Germline loops: CDR1 SGHRS, CDR2 YFSETQ. Trimming pared 1 base from V and 5 bases from J, leaving 19 bases between. The CDR3 sequence is 17 residues long. The CDR3: CASSLRGMDSSHNEQFF. CDR3 sequence (DNA): TGCGCCAGCAGCTTGCGCGGGATGGACAGTTCCCACAATGAGCAGTTCTTC.

CDR3 DNA: TGTGCCAGCAGTTCAACACAGAGGGGGCTAAGGTTTATGAACACTGAAGCTTTCTTT. Amino acids: CASSSTQRGLRFMNTEAFF. The rearrangement links TRBV27 to TRBJ1-1, with 7 bases identical to TRBD1. This CDR3 contains 19 residues. Germline V gene data show CDR1 as MNHEY and CDR2 as SMNVEV (reference sequence). V lost 4 bases and J lost 0; bases outside the gene matches: 17.